This T cell receptor beta chain is from a study of T cell responses to AZD1222 COVID-19 vaccine. Study results and caveats: Repertoires were obtained only post-peak T cell response. Females outnumbered males among donors, who were mostly white British; clonal diversity was possibly underestimated.

The repertoire was sequenced with immunoSEQ multiplex PCR; TCRdb's copy has only in-frame clones and lacks some. The table includes around 150,000 clones, just over 90% detected once. A word on this clone: Its antigen is undetermined.

CDR3 length equals 15 residues. Per the germline V gene, CDR1 is MNHEY and CDR2 is SVGAGI. V dropped 5 bases and J dropped 6 bases, with 17 bases sitting between them. This receptor was obtained from an adult who received the AZD1222 COVID-19 vaccine. V and J are TRBV6-5 and TRBJ1-5; D call uncertain. The sample here was peripheral blood, taken 28 days after the second AZD1222 dose. As DNA, the CDR3 is TGTGCCAGCAGTCCGGACCTCAAACTGGGTCAGCCCCAGCATTTT. Amino acids: CASSPDLKLGQPQHF.